This T cell receptor beta chain was documented in a study of T cell repertoires in aging, cancer and after chemotherapy. Study-level findings and limits: Immunological memory after chemotherapy cannot be judged from the repertoire data. In cancer patients, declining TCR diversity with age involved lost richness and lost evenness.

With regard to this clonotype: No antigen is known for it. At one end the junction does not follow the germline gene, possibly because of a read error.

The CDR3 runs 17 residues. The germline CDR1 and CDR2 sequences are SGHNT and YYREEE (reference sequence). Peripheral blood genomic DNA, not sorted cells or RNA, was the template. Multiplex touch-down PCR with TRB-A/B primers amplified rearranged V-D-J TRB sequences. TCRdb independently ran MiXCR on the multiplex PCR reads; one entry per CDR3 protein. The sample yields around 12,000 distinct CDR3 sequences, under 30% seen once. Material for sequencing was blood. The receptor comes from a human donor in good health. This chain connects TRBV5-4 to TRBJ2-5; 14 bases line up with TRBD2. The CDR3 nucleotides are TGTGCCAGCAGCCTTATGCGGACTAGCGGGGGGCAAGGGACCCAGTACTTC. This translates into CASSLMRTSGGQGTQYF.